This T cell receptor (beta chain) was captured by sequencing in a study of T-cell memory formation after mild COVID-19. Whole-study context: Across donors, TCR clusters were largely donor specific. Study-wide results and limits: Clones that contracted from day 15 to 85 were balanced CD4/CD8, while later expanders leaned CD4+. Memory from before infection featured some responding clones, which suggests cross-reactive memory joined. Chiefly within CM and EM were the contracting CD4+ clones; CD8+ ones were within EMRA.

Between the trimmed V and J ends, which lost 3 bases and 2 bases, there was a span of 15 bases. The CDR3 is 16 residues long. TCRdb recomputed calls from the 5' RACE reads with MiXCR, one row per CDR3 protein. This repertoire shows approximately 65,000 distinct CDR3 sequences, about a sixth found once; its top ten account for roughly a third. This clonotype has more than one count but fewer than ten. Its antigen is not identified. The J gene is TRBJ2-3, the V gene TRBV12-3 or TRBV12-4; the D gene is possibly TRBD2 (6 bases). The receptor's source is an adult woman who had mild COVID-19 (a few samples of this study predate the infection). Cell type and time point are not known. Material for sequencing was PBMCs or a T cell subset sorted from them (not recorded which). CDR3 loop: CASSFRLGDITDTQYF. For the CDR3, the DNA is TGTGCCAGCAGTTTTCGACTAGGGGATATCACAGATACGCAGTATTTT.